This TCR beta chain derives from a study of CD8+CD57+ T cells in acquired aplastic anemia. Study results and limitations: Significant differences in CD8+ Simpson's diversity were not observed between patients and controls.

Notes on this clonotype: The antigen remains undetermined.

Researchers used genomic DNA as the template to profile TCR beta VDJ and CDR3. MiXCR was run by TCRdb on the reads, yielding one entry per CDR3 protein. There are around 230,000 distinct CDR3 sequences in the sample; 60% to 65% occur only once, and 25% to 30% lies in the top ten. Germline CDR1 is SGHVS and CDR2 is FQNEAQ. With 1 base removed from V and 2 bases from J, the gap between germline ends came to 10 bases. The CDR3 covers 15 residues. Sequences were obtained from sorted CD4+, CD8+, or CD8+CD57+ T cells (not recorded which) from PBMCs. This TCR derives from a human donor in good health. The chain uses TRBV7-8 and TRBJ2-3; D unclear. Written as DNA, the CDR3 is TGTGCCAGCAGCTTAGTTCAATTAGACACAGATACGCAGTATTTT. Amino acid sequence: CASSLVQLDTDTQYF.